These T cell receptor beta chains were read from a single sample in a study of T cells in Graves' hyperthyroidism and ophthalmopathy. MiXCR, run by TCRdb on the multiplex PCR reads, gives a single entry per CDR3 protein. The repertoire has approximately 590,000 distinct CDR3 sequences, approximately 15% of them found once; the top ten carry roughly 7.3%. The sequencing sample was made of blood. The receptors shown here come from a woman aged 25 to 39 with Graves' hyperthyroidism. Both conserved end residues are part of each CDR3. The order of the fields is clone size, CDR3 length, J gene, D gene, V gene, CDR3 DNA, CDR3 protein. A D gene is named only where the DNA matches it firmly. The listing skips clone size in some rows; elsewhere it reads once, few, many or a size class.

clone size: few
CDR3 length: 15
J gene: TRBJ2-4
D gene: NA
V gene: TRBV11-2
CDR3 DNA: TGTGCCAGCAGATACCCGGGACTAGCCAAAAACATTCAGTACTTC
CDR3 protein: CASRYPGLAKNIQYF

clone size: few
CDR3 length: 20
J gene: TRBJ2-7
D gene: TRBD2
V gene: TRBV28
CDR3 DNA: TGTGCCAGCAGTAATTTCCCGGGGACTAGCGGGAGTAGAAGGTCCTACGAGCAGTACTTC
CDR3 protein: CASSNFPGTSGSRRSYEQYF

clone size: once
CDR3 length: 12
J gene: TRBJ1-1
D gene: NA
V gene: TRBV7-9
CDR3 DNA: TGTGCCAGCAGCTTTGGGTATGACGAAGCTTTCTTT
CDR3 protein: CASSFGYDEAFF

clone size: many
CDR3 length: 15
J gene: TRBJ2-7
D gene: NA
V gene: TRBV20-1
CDR3 DNA: TGCAGTGCTAGAGCCACGACAGGCTACCGCTACGAGCAGTACTTC
CDR3 protein: CSARATTGYRYEQYF

clone size: NA
CDR3 length: 14
J gene: TRBJ1-5
D gene: NA
V gene: TRBV20-1
CDR3 DNA: TGCAGTGCTAGAGAGGGAAATAGCAATCAGCCCCAGCATTTT
CDR3 protein: CSAREGNSNQPQHF

clone size: once
CDR3 length: 15
J gene: TRBJ2-2
D gene: NA
V gene: TRBV29-1
CDR3 DNA: TGCAGCGTTGGGTCGTCGGGTCCGAACACCGGGGAGCTGTTTTTT
CDR3 protein: CSVGSSGPNTGELFF

clone size: many
CDR3 length: 14
J gene: TRBJ1-1
D gene: NA
V gene: TRBV6-2/TRBV6-3
CDR3 DNA: TGTGCCAGCAGTTACCCTGCGCCGAGGGCTGAAGCTTTCTTT
CDR3 protein: CASSYPAPRAEAFF

clone size: NA
CDR3 length: 13
J gene: TRBJ2-7
D gene: TRBD1
V gene: TRBV27
CDR3 DNA: TGTGCCAGCAGTCACGGGACAGACTACGAGCAGTACTTC
CDR3 protein: CASSHGTDYEQYF

clone size: few
CDR3 length: 16
J gene: TRBJ2-7
D gene: TRBD2
V gene: TRBV18
CDR3 DNA: TGTGCCAGCTCACCTTACGAGACTAGCGGGAGCAACGAGCAGTACTTC
CDR3 protein: CASSPYETSGSNEQYF

clone size: few
CDR3 length: 16
J gene: TRBJ2-7
D gene: TRBD2
V gene: TRBV10-1
CDR3 DNA: TGCGCCAGCAGTGAGCCCACTAGCGGGAGAGTCGACGAGCAGTACTTC
CDR3 protein: CASSEPTSGRVDEQYF

clone size: many
CDR3 length: 11
J gene: TRBJ2-3
D gene: NA
V gene: TRBV20-1
CDR3 DNA: TGCAGTGCGCTCAAGTCAGATACGCAGTATTTT
CDR3 protein: CSALKSDTQYF

clone size: many
CDR3 length: 14
J gene: TRBJ2-3
D gene: NA
V gene: TRBV2
CDR3 DNA: TGTGCCAGCAAGTCAGGGTTCGCCGCAGATACGCAGTATTTT
CDR3 protein: CASKSGFAADTQYF

clone size: few
CDR3 length: 16
J gene: TRBJ2-3
D gene: NA
V gene: TRBV20-1
CDR3 DNA: TGCAGTGCTAGAGATGGGGGCGGGAGTAAAACAGATACGCAGTATTTT
CDR3 protein: CSARDGGGSKTDTQYF

clone size: many
CDR3 length: 15
J gene: TRBJ2-7
D gene: TRBD1
V gene: TRBV10-1
CDR3 DNA: TGCGCCAGCAGTGTAGCCCGGGACAGGGTTGACGAGCAGTACTTC
CDR3 protein: CASSVARDRVDEQYF

clone size: many
CDR3 length: 12
J gene: TRBJ2-5
D gene: NA
V gene: TRBV20-1
CDR3 DNA: TGCAGTGCTAGGGTACACCAAGAGACCCAGTACTTC
CDR3 protein: CSARVHQETQYF

clone size: NA
CDR3 length: 13
J gene: TRBJ2-2
D gene: TRBD2
V gene: TRBV10-1
CDR3 DNA: TGCGCCAGCAGTATGGGACTAGCGGAGGAGCTGTTTTTT
CDR3 protein: CASSMGLAEELFF

clone size: NA
CDR3 length: 13
J gene: TRBJ1-5
D gene: NA
V gene: TRBV6-1
CDR3 DNA: TGTGCCATCATGGGCAGCCGCAATCAGCCCCAGCATTTT
CDR3 protein: CAIMGSRNQPQHF

clone size: NA
CDR3 length: 17
J gene: TRBJ2-7
D gene: NA
V gene: TRBV9
CDR3 DNA: TGTGCCAGCAGCCCTACCCCCTTTTTGAGGAGCTCCTACGAGCAGTACTTC
CDR3 protein: CASSPTPFLRSSYEQYF

clone size: many
CDR3 length: 15
J gene: TRBJ2-4
D gene: NA
V gene: TRBV29-1
CDR3 DNA: TGCAGCGTTGAAGATGGCGGGGCAGCCAAAAACATTCAGTACTTC
CDR3 protein: CSVEDGGAAKNIQYF

clone size: few
CDR3 length: 15
J gene: TRBJ2-7
D gene: TRBD2
V gene: TRBV6-2/TRBV6-3
CDR3 DNA: TGTGCCAGCACCACCCCCGGGCTAGCGGGATCCGAGCAGTACTTC
CDR3 protein: CASTTPGLAGSEQYF

clone size: NA
CDR3 length: 14
J gene: TRBJ1-3
D gene: NA
V gene: TRBV2
CDR3 DNA: TGTGCCAGCATCGAGGGGCATTCCGGAAACACCATATATTTT
CDR3 protein: CASIEGHSGNTIYF

clone size: few
CDR3 length: 16
J gene: TRBJ2-3
D gene: NA
V gene: TRBV3-1
CDR3 DNA: TGTGCCAGCACGAAAGGCCCCCTAGTTTCTCCGGATACGCAGTATTTT
CDR3 protein: CASTKGPLVSPDTQYF

clone size: many
CDR3 length: 18
J gene: TRBJ2-3
D gene: TRBD2
V gene: TRBV6-1
CDR3 DNA: TGTGCCAGCAGCGGATCCGGGACTAGCGGGAGGATCACAGATACGCAGTATTTT
CDR3 protein: CASSGSGTSGRITDTQYF

clone size: many
CDR3 length: 15
J gene: TRBJ2-2
D gene: NA
V gene: TRBV5-1
CDR3 DNA: TGCGCCAGCAGTCAGGGTTTCCCGAACACCGGGGAGCTGTTTTTT
CDR3 protein: CASSQGFPNTGELFF

clone size: many
CDR3 length: 15
J gene: TRBJ2-3
D gene: NA
V gene: TRBV27
CDR3 DNA: TGTGCCAGCAGCCCAGCGGTGACTAGCACAGATACGCAGTATTTT
CDR3 protein: CASSPAVTSTDTQYF

clone size: many
CDR3 length: 13
J gene: TRBJ2-7
D gene: NA
V gene: TRBV30
CDR3 DNA: TGTGCCTGGAGTGAACTGAATCTCTACGAGCAGTACTTC
CDR3 protein: CAWSELNLYEQYF

clone size: many
CDR3 length: 15
J gene: TRBJ2-1
D gene: TRBD2
V gene: TRBV28
CDR3 DNA: TGTGCCAGCAGTTTATCAGCGGGAGCTGGCAATGAGCAGTTCTTC
CDR3 protein: CASSLSAGAGNEQFF

clone size: many
CDR3 length: 18
J gene: TRBJ1-4
D gene: NA
V gene: TRBV11-2
CDR3 DNA: TGTGCCAGCAGCTCTGGGGGGGTTGGTCGGACCCCTAATGAAAAACTGTTTTTT
CDR3 protein: CASSSGGVGRTPNEKLFF

clone size: few
CDR3 length: 14
J gene: TRBJ1-4
D gene: NA
V gene: TRBV2
CDR3 DNA: TGTGCCAGCAGTTTCCGCGTGGCTAATGAAAAACTGTTTTTT
CDR3 protein: CASSFRVANEKLFF

clone size: NA
CDR3 length: 16
J gene: TRBJ2-2
D gene: TRBD1
V gene: TRBV5-1
CDR3 DNA: TGCGCCAGCAGCTTGCATAACAGGGGGCCTGCCGGGGAGCTGTTTTTT
CDR3 protein: CASSLHNRGPAGELFF

clone size: NA
CDR3 length: 11
J gene: TRBJ2-1
D gene: NA
V gene: TRBV29-1
CDR3 DNA: TGCAGCGTACGGGCGTACAATGAGCAGTTCTTC
CDR3 protein: CSVRAYNEQFF

clone size: NA
CDR3 length: 15
J gene: TRBJ2-1
D gene: NA
V gene: TRBV7-9
CDR3 DNA: TGTGCCAGCAGCTCAGAGACTAGACACGGGAATGAGCAGTTCTTC
CDR3 protein: CASSSETRHGNEQFF

clone size: NA
CDR3 length: 17
J gene: TRBJ1-6
D gene: NA
V gene: TRBV20-1
CDR3 DNA: TGCAGTGCCCCGAGCCCCGCCAGACACAACTATAATTCACCCCTCCACTTT
CDR3 protein: CSAPSPARHNYNSPLHF

clone size: NA
CDR3 length: 15
J gene: TRBJ2-1
D gene: NA
V gene: TRBV24-1
CDR3 DNA: TGTGCCACCAGTGATCTGGCCAGGCAGTCCAATGAGCAGTTCTTC
CDR3 protein: CATSDLARQSNEQFF

clone size: many
CDR3 length: 13
J gene: TRBJ2-7
D gene: NA
V gene: TRBV7-9
CDR3 DNA: TGTGCCAGCAGCCCGCCCGCCTCCGATGAGCAGTACTTC
CDR3 protein: CASSPPASDEQYF

clone size: many
CDR3 length: 11
J gene: TRBJ1-1
D gene: NA
V gene: TRBV30
CDR3 DNA: TGTGCCTGGGAGTTGAGCTCTGAAGCTTTCTTT
CDR3 protein: CAWELSSEAFF

clone size: many
CDR3 length: 17
J gene: TRBJ2-5
D gene: TRBD2
V gene: TRBV3-1
CDR3 DNA: TGTGCCAGCAGCCCGGGGACTAGCGGGCGTGGCGTATGGACCCAGTACTTC
CDR3 protein: CASSPGTSGRGVWTQYF

clone size: NA
CDR3 length: 15
J gene: TRBJ1-1
D gene: NA
V gene: TRBV25-1
CDR3 DNA: TGTGCCAGCAGTGAAGCCCGGGACACTAACACTGAAGCTTTCTTT
CDR3 protein: CASSEARDTNTEAFF

clone size: many
CDR3 length: 14
J gene: TRBJ1-2
D gene: TRBD1
V gene: TRBV3-1
CDR3 DNA: TGTGCCAGCAGTAAGGACAGGGGGAACTATGGCTACACCTTC
CDR3 protein: CASSKDRGNYGYTF

clone size: many
CDR3 length: 15
J gene: TRBJ1-5
D gene: TRBD1
V gene: TRBV19
CDR3 DNA: TGTGCCAGTAGTCGACAGGGTGATAGCAATCAGCCCCAGCATTTT
CDR3 protein: CASSRQGDSNQPQHF

clone size: NA
CDR3 length: 14
J gene: TRBJ1-6
D gene: TRBD1
V gene: TRBV9
CDR3 DNA: TGTGCCAGCAGCGCGGGACAGGGGGGGTCACCCCTCCACTTT
CDR3 protein: CASSAGQGGSPLHF

clone size: many
CDR3 length: 16
J gene: TRBJ2-3
D gene: TRBD2
V gene: TRBV28
CDR3 DNA: TGTGCCAGCAGTACGACTAGCGGGAGGCCCACAGATACGCAGTATTTT
CDR3 protein: CASSTTSGRPTDTQYF

clone size: NA
CDR3 length: 15
J gene: TRBJ2-2
D gene: NA
V gene: TRBV6-5
CDR3 DNA: TGTGCCAGCAGTTACGTAGGGGCGAACACCGGGGAGCTGTTTTTT
CDR3 protein: CASSYVGANTGELFF

clone size: many
CDR3 length: 19
J gene: TRBJ1-1
D gene: TRBD1
V gene: TRBV4-3
CDR3 DNA: TGCGCCAGCAGCCAAGACGTGGGGCCGTGGGCAGGGGGTAACACTGAAGCTTTCTTT
CDR3 protein: CASSQDVGPWAGGNTEAFF

clone size: few
CDR3 length: 16
J gene: TRBJ2-1
D gene: TRBD2
V gene: TRBV11-2
CDR3 DNA: TGTGCCAGCAGCTCCCGACTAGCGGAAACTTACAATGAGCAGTTCTTC
CDR3 protein: CASSSRLAETYNEQFF

clone size: many
CDR3 length: 15
J gene: TRBJ1-5
D gene: TRBD1
V gene: TRBV12-3/TRBV12-4
CDR3 DNA: TGTGCCAGCAGTAAGACAGGGGATAGCAATCAGCCCCAGCATTTT
CDR3 protein: CASSKTGDSNQPQHF

clone size: few
CDR3 length: 14
J gene: TRBJ1-6
D gene: NA
V gene: TRBV18
CDR3 DNA: TGTGCCAGCGTTTCGAATCGGGGGAATTCACCCCTCCACTTT
CDR3 protein: CASVSNRGNSPLHF

clone size: NA
CDR3 length: 18
J gene: TRBJ2-1
D gene: TRBD2
V gene: TRBV7-6
CDR3 DNA: TGTGCCAGCAGCAAAAGGACTAGCGGGACGACCGTACGGAATGAGCAGTTCTTC
CDR3 protein: CASSKRTSGTTVRNEQFF

clone size: many
CDR3 length: 15
J gene: TRBJ2-5
D gene: TRBD1
V gene: TRBV7-2
CDR3 DNA: TGTGCCAGCAGCCTAAGTTTCGGACAGGGACAGACCCAGTACTTC
CDR3 protein: CASSLSFGQGQTQYF

clone size: NA
CDR3 length: 15
J gene: TRBJ1-3
D gene: TRBD1
V gene: TRBV27
CDR3 DNA: TGTGCCAGCAGTCCTGCCGGGACAGATGGAAACACCATATATTTT
CDR3 protein: CASSPAGTDGNTIYF

clone size: many
CDR3 length: 14
J gene: TRBJ1-1
D gene: TRBD1
V gene: TRBV20-1
CDR3 DNA: TGCAGTCCCTGGCGACAGGGCACGAACACTGAAGCTTTCTTT
CDR3 protein: CSPWRQGTNTEAFF

clone size: few
CDR3 length: 18
J gene: TRBJ2-5
D gene: NA
V gene: TRBV6-2/TRBV6-3
CDR3 DNA: TGTGCCAGCTCCCCCACGGGACGGACTCCGAAACCCCAAGAGACCCGGTACTTC
CDR3 protein: CASSPTGRTPKPQETRYF